This paragraph reports one T cell receptor (beta chain). The sample originates from a study of cytomegalovirus exposure and HLA in healthy donors. Overall study context: The approximately 670 first-cohort repertoires shared a platform with the 130 or so validation repertoires, as reported in a later analysis.

V shed 3 bases, J shed 3 bases, and the junction held 5 bases outside the gene matches. The CDR3 totals 15 residues. Germline V gives CDR1 SGHTA, CDR2 FQGNSA. Data came from immunoSEQ multiplex PCR; TCRdb stores just in-frame clones and leaves some out. The sample yields approximately 180,000 clones, roughly 86% seen once. The chain carries TRBV7-2 and TRBJ2-7, with 10 nucleotides matching TRBD2. This TCR was recovered from a man younger than 30 in good health and CMV-seropositive. The sample comprised PBMCs. CDR3 DNA sequence: TGTGCCAGCAGCTTTTCTAGCGGGAGAAGCTACGAGCAGTACTTC. It codes for CASSFSSGRSYEQYF.